Listed here are 17 T cell receptor beta chains from one sample, sequenced in a study of blood T cell repertoires in COVID-19. The data were produced by immunoSEQ multiplex PCR, yet TCRdb's version contains in-frame clones alone and is incomplete. Of around 97,000 clones listed, 70% to 90% are singletons. Material: peripheral blood. The receptor set was obtained from a human donor in a cohort sampled during active COVID-19.

The CDR3 region has the DNA TGTGCCAGCAGCTTGGGGACCGGGACTGAGGGCTACGAGCAGTACTTC. Its translation: CASSLGTGTEGYEQYF. The J gene is TRBJ2-7, the V gene TRBV7-9, with D possibly TRBD2 on 6 matching bases. V lost 3 bases, J lost 3 bases, and 18 bases lay in between. The CDR3 totals 16 residues. The germline V gene has CDR1 SEHNR and CDR2 FQNEAQ (reference sequence).

The sample holds a few counts of this clone. The rearrangement links TRBV7-9 to TRBJ2-1; the match to TRBD2 covers 14 bases. V lost 4 bases to trimming and J lost 6 bases; unmatched junction nucleotides: 8. The CDR3 contains 17 residues. In germline, CDR1 is SEHNR, CDR2 FQNEAQ (reference sequence). CDR3 DNA: TGTGCCAGCAGCTCCCGTAGACTAGCGGGAGGGCTCAATGAGCAGTTCTTC. Translation gives CASSSRRLAGGLNEQFF.

The chain uses TRBV7-8 and TRBJ1-5; D is ambiguous. The CDR3 runs to 14 residues. The germline V gene encodes CDR1 SGHVS and CDR2 FQNEAQ. Trimming stripped 5 bases from V and 7 bases from J, with 15 bases between. The CDR3 reads CASSPNGRYQPQHF. CDR3 nucleotide sequence: TGTGCCAGCAGCCCGAACGGGAGGTACCAGCCCCAGCATTTT.

The chain combines TRBV18 with TRBJ2-1; 8 positions agree with TRBD2. CDR1 is KGHSH and CDR2 is LQKENI in the germline V gene. This CDR3 comprises 16 residues. Trimming took 3 bases from V and 5 from J; bases not matched to a gene: 9. CDR3 amino acids: CASSPISGLVNNEQFF. Written as DNA, the CDR3 is TGTGCCAGCTCACCGATTTCGGGACTAGTGAACAATGAGCAGTTCTTC.

The V gene is TRBV25-1, the J gene TRBJ2-4, with 9 bases lining up with TRBD2. Germline V gene lookup returns CDR1 MGHDK and CDR2 SYGVNS. The V gene end was trimmed by 3 bases and the J gene end by 8 bases; junction bases not matched to a gene: 8. This CDR3 is built from 15 residues. CDR3 sequence: CASSDAGGPGDIQYF. Here the CDR3 DNA reads TGTGCCAGCAGTGACGCGGGAGGGCCGGGGGACATTCAGTACTTC. The variable domain in full, completed from reference TRBV25-1 and TRBJ2-4, reads EADIYQTPRYLVIGTGKKITLECSQTMGHDKMYWYQQDPGMELHLIHYSYGVNSTEKGDLSSESTVSRIRTEHFPLTLESARPSHTSQYLCASSDAGGPGDIQYFGAGTRLSVL.

The chain combines TRBV5-1 with TRBJ1-2; no reliable D call. V lost 0 bases and J lost 5, with 8 bases in between. This CDR3 region has 13 residues. In germline, CDR1 is SGHRS, CDR2 YFSETQ. The CDR3 region is CASSLDYGYGYTF. DNA of the CDR3: TGCGCCAGCAGCTTGGACTACGGGTATGGCTACACCTTC.

The chain has TRBV7-2 and TRBJ2-7; no clear D gene. The CDR3 consists of 14 residues. Germline V gene lookup returns CDR1 SGHTA and CDR2 FQGNSA. V was pared by 3 bases and J by 4 bases, with 13 bases between. CDR3 residues: CASSFDTPSYEQYF. The CDR3 nucleotides are TGTGCCAGCAGCTTCGACACACCGTCATACGAGCAGTACTTC.

CDR3 coding DNA: TGTGCCAGCAGGAGGACTAGCGGTTACAATGAGCAGTTCTTC. Residues: CASRRTSGYNEQFF. The rearrangement joins TRBV6-5 to TRBJ2-1, with 10 bases fitting TRBD2. V lost 6 bases to trimming and J lost 4 bases; unmatched junction nucleotides: 3. Germline V lookup: CDR1 MNHEY, CDR2 SVGAGI. The CDR3 covers 14 residues.

CDR3 DNA sequence: TGTGCCAGCAGTCCACTAGGTAGCAATGAGCAGTTCTTC. It specifies CASSPLGSNEQFF. The chain couples TRBV6-2 or TRBV6-3 to TRBJ2-1, with D maybe TRBD2 (5 bases). CDR3 length equals 13 residues. Germline CDR1 is MNHEY and CDR2 is SVGEGT. V lost 5 bases and J lost 6, with 11 bases in between.

This sequence joins TRBV7-6 and TRBJ1-4; 11 bases line up with TRBD1. The V gene's germline CDR1 is SGHVS and CDR2 FNYEAQ. V was clipped by 5 bases and J by 4 bases; unmatched bases: 6. This CDR3 region has 16 residues. The DNA for the CDR3 is TGTGCCAGCAGCCATGGACAGGGGGCGGATAATGAAAAACTGTTTTTT. This gives the protein CASSHGQGADNEKLFF.

This chain uses TRBV18 with TRBJ1-4; possibly TRBD1 for D (6 bases). From germline, CDR1 is KGHSH and CDR2 LQKENI. V lost 3 bases to trimming and J lost 3 bases, with 11 bases between them. The CDR3 totals 15 residues. CDR3 residues: CASSPSQGPNEKLFF. CDR3 bases: TGTGCCAGCTCACCTTCTCAGGGGCCTAATGAAAAACTGTTTTTT.

The chain combines TRBV11-2 with TRBJ2-7, with 8 bases aligning to TRBD2. Trimming took 4 bases from V and 4 from J; bases not matched to a gene: 9. Germline V lookup: CDR1 SGHAT, CDR2 FQNNGV. The CDR3 has 15 amino acids. In DNA form, the CDR3 reads TGTGCCAGCAGCTATACGGGAGGGCCGAGGTACGAGCAGTACTTC. Its translation: CASSYTGGPRYEQYF.

This chain links TRBV2 with TRBJ1-1, with 8 bases matching TRBD1. The J segment lost 3 bases and the V segment lost 6 bases, leaving 3 bases of the junction unmatched. The V gene's germline CDR1 is SNHLY and CDR2 FYNNEI. This CDR3 contains 13 residues. As DNA, the CDR3 is TGTGCCAGCAGGACAGGGGTGGACACTGAAGCTTTCTTT. Translating gives CASRTGVDTEAFF.

The rearrangement joins TRBV29-1 to TRBJ1-1; the D is unclear. CDR3 length equals 11 residues. Germline loops: CDR1 SQVTM, CDR2 ANQGSEA. Trimming left V 2 bases short and J 1 base short, with 2 bases between. The CDR3 sequence: CSVEQNTEAFF. CDR3 coding DNA: TGCAGCGTTGAACAGAACACTGAAGCTTTCTTT.

This clone was found a few times. This chain links TRBV11-2 with TRBJ1-5; TRBD1 matches 7 bases. This CDR3 spans 15 amino acids. The V gene's germline CDR1 is SGHAT and CDR2 FQNNGV. V lost 4 bases, J lost 2 bases, and 5 bases stayed unmatched. The CDR3 sequence is CASSSLQGGNQPQHF. The CDR3 DNA reads as TGTGCCAGCAGCTCACTGCAGGGGGGCAATCAGCCCCAGCATTTT.

This clone was detected a few times. The J gene is TRBJ2-2, the V gene TRBV12-3 or TRBV12-4; D ambiguous. CDR3 length: 13 residues. The ends were cut back, 5 bases at V and 7 bases at J, with 11 bases in the middle. The CDR3 DNA reads as TGTGCCAGCAGTGTTCAACTTGGCGGGGAGCTGTTTTTT. Amino acid sequence: CASSVQLGGELFF.

The chain is built from TRBV7-8 and TRBJ2-2; a possible D gene is TRBD1 (6 bases). CDR3 length: 18 amino acids. V was clipped by 1 base and J by 5 bases, with 20 bases between them. Germline CDR1 is SGHVS and CDR2 is FQNEAQ. The DNA of the CDR3 is TGTGCCAGCAGCTTAGGGTCCGTGAGGGGGAGAGGAACCGGGGAGCTGTTTTTT. It yields the protein CASSLGSVRGRGTGELFF.